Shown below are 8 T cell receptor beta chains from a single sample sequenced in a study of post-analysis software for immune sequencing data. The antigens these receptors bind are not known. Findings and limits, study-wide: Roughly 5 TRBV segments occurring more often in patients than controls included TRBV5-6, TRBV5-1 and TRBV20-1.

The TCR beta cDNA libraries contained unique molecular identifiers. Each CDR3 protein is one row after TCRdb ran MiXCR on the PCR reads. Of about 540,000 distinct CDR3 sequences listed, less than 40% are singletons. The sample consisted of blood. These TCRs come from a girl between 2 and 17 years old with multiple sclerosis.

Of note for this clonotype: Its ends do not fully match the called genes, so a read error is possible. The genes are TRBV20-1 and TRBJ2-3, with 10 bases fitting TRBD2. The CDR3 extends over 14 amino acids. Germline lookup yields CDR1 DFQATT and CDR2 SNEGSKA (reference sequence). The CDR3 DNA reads TGCAGTCCCGGTCTAGCGGGGGCGGGGGATACGCCGTATTTT. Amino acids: CSPGLAGAGDTPYF.

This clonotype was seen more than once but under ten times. As DNA, the CDR3 is TGTGCCAGCAGCTTAAACAGGGGTCCGGGCGAGCAGTACTTC. Its translation is CASSLNRGPGEQYF. This chain joins TRBV7-2 and TRBJ2-7, with 7 bases that match TRBD1. The CDR3 has 14 residues. Trimming cost V 2 bases and J 6 bases; bases outside gene matches: 7. Germline CDR1 is SGHTA and CDR2 is FQGNSA.

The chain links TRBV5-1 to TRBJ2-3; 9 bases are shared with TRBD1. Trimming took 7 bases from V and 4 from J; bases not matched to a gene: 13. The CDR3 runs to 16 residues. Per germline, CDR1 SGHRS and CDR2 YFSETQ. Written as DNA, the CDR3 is TGCGCCAGCTCCCAAAGGGGACAGGGAGCCGCAGATACGCAGTATTTT. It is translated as CASSQRGQGAADTQYF.

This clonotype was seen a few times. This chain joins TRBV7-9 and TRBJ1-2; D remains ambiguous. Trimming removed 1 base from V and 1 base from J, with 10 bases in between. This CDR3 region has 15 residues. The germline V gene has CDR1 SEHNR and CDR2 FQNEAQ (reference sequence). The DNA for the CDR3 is TGTGCCAGCAGCTTAGAAGAGGGCATTAACTATGGCTACACCTTC. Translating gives CASSLEEGINYGYTF.

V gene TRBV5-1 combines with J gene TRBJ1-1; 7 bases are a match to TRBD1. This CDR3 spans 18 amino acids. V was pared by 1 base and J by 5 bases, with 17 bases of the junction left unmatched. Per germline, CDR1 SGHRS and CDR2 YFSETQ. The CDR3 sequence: CASSLFSGTAVRGTEAFF. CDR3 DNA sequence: TGCGCCAGCAGCTTGTTCTCCGGGACGGCGGTCAGGGGGACTGAAGCTTTCTTT.

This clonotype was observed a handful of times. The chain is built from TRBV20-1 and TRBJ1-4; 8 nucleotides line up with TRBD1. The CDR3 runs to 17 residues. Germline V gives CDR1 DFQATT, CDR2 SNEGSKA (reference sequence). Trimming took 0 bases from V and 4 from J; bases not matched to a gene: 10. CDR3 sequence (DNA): TGCAGTGCTAGAGATAGGGACAGGCAGCCTCTTAATGAAAAACTGTTTTTT. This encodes CSARDRDRQPLNEKLFF.

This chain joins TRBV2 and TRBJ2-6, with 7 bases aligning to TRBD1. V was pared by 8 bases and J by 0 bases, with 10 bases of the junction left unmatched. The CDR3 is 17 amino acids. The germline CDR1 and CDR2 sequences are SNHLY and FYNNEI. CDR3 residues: CASDKTGANSGANVLTF. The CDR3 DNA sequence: TGTGCCAGCGATAAAACAGGGGCGAACTCTGGGGCCAACGTCCTGACTTTC.

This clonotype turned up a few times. The CDR3 bases are TGTGCCAGCACGGGCGACCAAGAGACCCAGTACTTC. It translates to CASTGDQETQYF. The V gene is TRBV2, the J gene TRBJ2-5; D gene uncertain. CDR1 is SNHLY, CDR2 FYNNEI, per germline. The V end lost 7 bases, the J end lost 0 bases, and 6 bases lay between the germline ends. The CDR3 extends over 12 amino acids.